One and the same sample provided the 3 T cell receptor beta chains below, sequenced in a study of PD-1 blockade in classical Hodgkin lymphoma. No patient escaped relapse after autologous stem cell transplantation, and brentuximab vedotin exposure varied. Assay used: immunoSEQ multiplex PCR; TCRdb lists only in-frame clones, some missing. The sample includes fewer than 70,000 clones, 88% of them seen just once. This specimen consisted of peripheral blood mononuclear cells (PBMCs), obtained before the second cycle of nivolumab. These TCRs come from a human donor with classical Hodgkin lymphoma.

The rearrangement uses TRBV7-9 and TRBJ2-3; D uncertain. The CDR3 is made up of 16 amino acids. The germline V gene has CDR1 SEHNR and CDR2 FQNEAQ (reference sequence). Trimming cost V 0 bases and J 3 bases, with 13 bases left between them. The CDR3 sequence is CASSLAPGRQTDTQYF. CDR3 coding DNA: TGTGCCAGCAGCTTAGCCCCCGGACGACAAACAGATACGCAGTATTTT. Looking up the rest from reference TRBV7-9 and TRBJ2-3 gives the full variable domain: DTGVSQNPRHKITKRGQNVTFRCDPISEHNRLYWYRQTLGQGPEFLTYFQNEAQLEKSRLLSDRFSAERPKGSFSTLEIQRTEQGDSAMYLCASSLAPGRQTDTQYFGPGTRLTVL.

The CDR3 is CASSSPAAYEQFF. As DNA, the CDR3 is TGCGCCAGCAGCTCACCCGCGGCCTACGAGCAGTTCTTC. The chain carries TRBV5-1 and TRBJ2-1; D call uncertain. The CDR3 has 13 amino acids. CDR1 is SGHRS and CDR2 is YFSETQ in the germline V gene. Trimming took 3 bases from V and 10 from J, leaving 14 bases between them. Combining the CDR3 with reference TRBV5-1 and TRBJ2-1 gives the whole variable domain KAGVTQTPRYLIKTRGQQVTLSCSPISGHRSVSWYQQTPGQGLQFLFEYFSETQRNKGNFPGRFSGRQFSNSRSEMNVSTLELGDSALYLCASSSPAAYEQFFGPGTRLTVL.

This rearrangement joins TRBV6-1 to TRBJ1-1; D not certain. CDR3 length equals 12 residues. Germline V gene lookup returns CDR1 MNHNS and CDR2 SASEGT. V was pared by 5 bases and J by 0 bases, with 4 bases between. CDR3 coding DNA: TGTGCCAGCAGTTATATGAACACTGAAGCTTTCTTT. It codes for CASSYMNTEAFF.